The clone carrying this T cell receptor beta chain was picked up many times. Its antigen is still unknown. Unique molecular identifiers were attached to individual cDNA molecules. TCRdb re-called the 5' RACE reads with MiXCR, one entry per CDR3 protein. Of 75,000 to 100,000 distinct CDR3 sequences in the sample, under 15% were seen once. The data are from a study of early T cells in non-severe SARS-CoV-2 infection. Overall study: RNA in bulk from unsorted whole blood was sequenced, and chains were unpaired.

Study-wide points: Private and CD4 specificities were missed by VDJdb matching, skewed to anti-spike CD8.

There are 14 residues in the CDR3. The germline gives CDR1 WSHSY, CDR2 SAAADI. Deletions cut 4 bases from V and 2 bases from J, with 9 bases between. This sequence was found in an adult who was a healthcare worker with PCR-confirmed SARS-CoV-2 infection or an uninfected control (not recorded which). Sequences were obtained from whole blood. This chain links TRBV10-2 with TRBJ2-4, with TRBD2 as a possible D gene (6 bases). Here the CDR3 DNA reads TGCGCCAGCAGTGGGGGGGAGACCAAAAACATTCAGTACTTC. This translates into CASSGGETKNIQYF.